This T cell receptor (beta chain) was observed in a study of cytomegalovirus exposure and HLA in healthy donors. The wider study: Early release data held 85 million to 95 million unique TCRs from HLA-typed donors. Study-wide points: Later analysis suggested links between common viral pathogens and several top significant clusters. A list of 150 to 200 TCR beta chains associated with cytomegalovirus was given. In a later analysis, V- and J-gene trimming of beta chains associated with a DCLRE1C missense variant, replicated independently.

The PCR employed 60 Vbeta primers together with 13 Jbeta primers. The repertoire was sequenced with immunoSEQ multiplex PCR; TCRdb's copy has only in-frame clones and lacks some. The top ten clones hold less than 2% of a sample with approximately 130,000 clones, 65% to 85% of them seen once. The CDR3 sequence is 14 residues long. Trimming shortened V by 0 bases and J by 3 bases, and 6 bases separated the two germline ends. Germline CDR1 and CDR2: MNHEY and SVGAGI. In regard to this clone: Its antigen is unidentified.

Sequencing was performed on PBMCs. The chain uses TRBV6-5 and TRBJ2-1; tentative D call: TRBD1 (6 bases). This clonotype was sampled from a woman aged 40 to 50 in good health and CMV-seronegative. This CDR3 is CASSYSDSYNEQFF. Written as DNA, the CDR3 is TGTGCCAGCAGTTACTCGGACAGCTACAATGAGCAGTTCTTC.